This T cell receptor (beta chain) was captured by sequencing in a study of blood T cell repertoires in COVID-19. Study background: Samples of COVID-19 (acute and convalescent) were obtained from the United States, Italy and Spain. PBMCs, B-cell-depleted T cells, or T cells provided the cDNA or gDNA that made up the material.

Only in-frame clones appear in the TCRdb table, and some are missing; sequencing was by immunoSEQ multiplex PCR. Of some 190,000 clones detected, roughly 90% appear once; the ten largest clones hold around 1.5%. The length of the CDR3 is 19 residues. Germline V gene sequence: CDR1 SGHNT, CDR2 YYREEE (reference sequence). J gave up 8 bases and V 1 base, and 18 bases lay outside the gene matches. This TCR was sampled from a man aged 18-30 years with active or convalescent COVID-19. Sequenced sample: peripheral blood. The chain carries TRBV5-4 and TRBJ1-4; 9 positions match TRBD1. The CDR3 sequence: CASSLKTGGSGGAKEKLFF. DNA for the CDR3: TGTGCCAGCAGCTTGAAGACAGGGGGAAGTGGTGGGGCAAAGGAAAAACTGTTTTTT.